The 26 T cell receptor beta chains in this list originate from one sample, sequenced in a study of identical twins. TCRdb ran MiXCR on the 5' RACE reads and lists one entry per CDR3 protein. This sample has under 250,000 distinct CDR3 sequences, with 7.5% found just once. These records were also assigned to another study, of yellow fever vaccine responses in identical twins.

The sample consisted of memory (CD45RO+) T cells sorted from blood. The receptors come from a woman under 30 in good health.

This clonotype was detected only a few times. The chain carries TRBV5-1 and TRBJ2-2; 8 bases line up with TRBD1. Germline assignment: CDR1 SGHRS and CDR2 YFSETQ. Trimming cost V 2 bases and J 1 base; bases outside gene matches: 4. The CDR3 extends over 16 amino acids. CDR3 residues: CASSFNGQGNTGELFF. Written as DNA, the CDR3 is TGCGCCAGCAGCTTTAACGGACAGGGGAACACCGGGGAGCTGTTTTTT.

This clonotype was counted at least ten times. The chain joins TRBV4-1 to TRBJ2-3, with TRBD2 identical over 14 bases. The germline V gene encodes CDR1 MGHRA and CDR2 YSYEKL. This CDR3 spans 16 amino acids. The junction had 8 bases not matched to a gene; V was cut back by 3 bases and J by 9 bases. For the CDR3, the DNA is TGCGCCAGCAGCCAGCCCGGGACTAGCGGGAGAGGAACGCAGTATTTT. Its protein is CASSQPGTSGRGTQYF.

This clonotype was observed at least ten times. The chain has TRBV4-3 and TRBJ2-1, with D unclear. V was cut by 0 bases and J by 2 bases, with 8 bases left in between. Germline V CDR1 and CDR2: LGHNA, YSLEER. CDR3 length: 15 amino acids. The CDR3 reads CASSQDRVTYNEQFF. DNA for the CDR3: TGCGCCAGCAGCCAAGATAGAGTCACCTACAATGAGCAGTTCTTC.

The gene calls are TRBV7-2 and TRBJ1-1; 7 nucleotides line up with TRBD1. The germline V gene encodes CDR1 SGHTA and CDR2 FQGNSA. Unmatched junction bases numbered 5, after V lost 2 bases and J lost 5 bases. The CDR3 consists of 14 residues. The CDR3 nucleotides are TGTGCCAGCAGCTTAAGACAGGGAGGGACTGAAGCTTTCTTT. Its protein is CASSLRQGGTEAFF.

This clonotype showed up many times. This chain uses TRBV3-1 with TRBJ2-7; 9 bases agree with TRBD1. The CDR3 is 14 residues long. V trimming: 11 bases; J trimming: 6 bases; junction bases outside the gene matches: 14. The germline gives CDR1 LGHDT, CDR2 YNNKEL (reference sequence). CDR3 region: CASQTDRGLGEQYF. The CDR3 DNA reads TGTGCCTCCCAGACGGACAGGGGTCTTGGCGAGCAGTACTTC.

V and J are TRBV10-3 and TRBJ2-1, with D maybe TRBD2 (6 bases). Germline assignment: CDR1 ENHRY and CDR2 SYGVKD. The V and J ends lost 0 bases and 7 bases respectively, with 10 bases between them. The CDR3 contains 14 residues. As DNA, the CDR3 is TGTGCCATCAGTGAGTCCGGGACTTTAAATGAGCAGTTCTTC. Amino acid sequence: CAISESGTLNEQFF.

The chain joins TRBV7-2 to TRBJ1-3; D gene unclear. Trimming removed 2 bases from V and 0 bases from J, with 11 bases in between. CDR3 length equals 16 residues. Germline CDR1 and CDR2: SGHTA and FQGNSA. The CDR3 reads CASSLSGPNSGNTIYF. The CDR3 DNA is TGTGCCAGCAGCTTATCAGGACCCAACTCTGGAAACACCATATATTTT.

CDR3 sequence: CASSQLNYQETQYF. The CDR3, as DNA: TGTGCCAGCAGCCAATTGAACTACCAAGAGACCCAGTACTTC. J is TRBJ2-5 and V is TRBV14; D unclear. The CDR3 covers 14 residues. V was pared by 2 bases and J by 0 bases, with 7 bases between. The germline CDR1 and CDR2 sequences are SGHDN and FVKESK.

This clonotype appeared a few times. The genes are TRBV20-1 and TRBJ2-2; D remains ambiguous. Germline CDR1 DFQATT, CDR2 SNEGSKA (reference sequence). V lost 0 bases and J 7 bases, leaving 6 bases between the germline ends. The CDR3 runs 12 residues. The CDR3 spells CSAREWVGELFF. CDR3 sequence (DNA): TGCAGTGCTAGAGAGTGGGTCGGGGAGCTGTTTTTT.

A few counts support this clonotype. The chain's CDR3 is CSVGEGTHEQYF. DNA for the CDR3: TGCAGCGTTGGAGAAGGGACCCACGAGCAGTACTTC. The V gene is TRBV29-1, the J gene TRBJ2-7; D may be TRBD1 or TRBD2 (5 bases each). The CDR3 is 12 amino acids. Germline lookup yields CDR1 SQVTM and CDR2 ANQGSEA. With 4 bases removed from V and 5 bases from J, the gap between germline ends came to 12 bases.

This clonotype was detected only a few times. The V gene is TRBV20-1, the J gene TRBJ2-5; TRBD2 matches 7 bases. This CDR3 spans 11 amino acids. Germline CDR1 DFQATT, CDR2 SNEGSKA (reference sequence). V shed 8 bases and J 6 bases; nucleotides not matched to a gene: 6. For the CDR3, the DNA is TGCAGTAATCCTAGCGGCCAGACCCAGTACTTC. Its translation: CSNPSGQTQYF.

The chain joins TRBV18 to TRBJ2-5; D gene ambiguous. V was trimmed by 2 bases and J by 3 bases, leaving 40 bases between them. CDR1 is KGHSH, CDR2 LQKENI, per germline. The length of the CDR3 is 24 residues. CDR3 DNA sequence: TGTGCCAGCTCACCATTGTATTGGCGTTGGCTAGTTGTATTGCGGCAAAAGGTAAAAGAGACCCAGTACTTC. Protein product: CASSPLYWRWLVVLRQKVKETQYF.

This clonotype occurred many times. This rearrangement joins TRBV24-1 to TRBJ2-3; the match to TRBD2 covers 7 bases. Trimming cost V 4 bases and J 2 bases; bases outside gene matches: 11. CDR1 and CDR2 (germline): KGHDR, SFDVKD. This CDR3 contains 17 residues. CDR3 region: CATSEPGRAGATDTQYF. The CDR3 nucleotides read TGTGCCACCAGTGAACCCGGCAGGGCGGGAGCCACAGATACGCAGTATTTT.

The CDR3 here is CASSLVGLAGDTQYF. In DNA form, the CDR3 reads TGTGCCAGCAGCTTAGTAGGGCTAGCAGGGGATACGCAGTATTTT. The rearrangement uses TRBV7-2 and TRBJ2-3, with D possibly called TRBD1 or TRBD2 (5 bases each). This CDR3 contains 15 residues. V was shortened by 1 base and J by 6 bases, with 14 bases between the two germline ends. Germline V gene sequence: CDR1 SGHTA, CDR2 FQGNSA.

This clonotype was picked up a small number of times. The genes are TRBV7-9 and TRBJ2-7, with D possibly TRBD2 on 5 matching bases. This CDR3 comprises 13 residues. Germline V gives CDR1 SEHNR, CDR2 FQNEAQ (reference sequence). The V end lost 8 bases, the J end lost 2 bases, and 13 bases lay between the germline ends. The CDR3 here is CASEGSTTYEQYF. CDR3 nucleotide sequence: TGTGCCAGCGAGGGCAGTACCACCTACGAGCAGTACTTC.

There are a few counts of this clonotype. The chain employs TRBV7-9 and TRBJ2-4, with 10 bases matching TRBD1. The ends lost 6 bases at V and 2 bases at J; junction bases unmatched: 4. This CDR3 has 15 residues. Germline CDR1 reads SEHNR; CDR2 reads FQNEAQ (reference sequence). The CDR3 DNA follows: TGTGCCAGCAGTCCGGGACAGGGGACCAAAAACATTCAGTACTTC. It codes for CASSPGQGTKNIQYF. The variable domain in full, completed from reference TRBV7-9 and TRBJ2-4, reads DTGVSQNPRHKITKRGQNVTFRCDPISEHNRLYWYRQTLGQGPEFLTYFQNEAQLEKSRLLSDRFSAERPKGSFSTLEIQRTEQGDSAMYLCASSPGQGTKNIQYFGAGTRLSVL.

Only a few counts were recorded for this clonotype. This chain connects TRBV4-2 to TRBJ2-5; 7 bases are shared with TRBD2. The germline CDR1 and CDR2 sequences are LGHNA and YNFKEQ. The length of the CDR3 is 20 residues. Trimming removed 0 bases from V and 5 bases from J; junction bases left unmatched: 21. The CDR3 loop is CASSQEGRVAARVGEETQYF. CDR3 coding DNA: TGTGCCAGCAGCCAAGAAGGGAGGGTGGCGGCGCGGGTTGGGGAGGAGACCCAGTACTTC.

CDR3 nucleotides: TGCGCCAGCAGACAATGGACAGCAACTAATGAAAAACTGTTTTTT. It specifies CASRQWTATNEKLFF. The chain has TRBV5-1 and TRBJ1-4; a possible D gene is TRBD1 (6 bases). The V gene's germline CDR1 is SGHRS and CDR2 YFSETQ. The CDR3 sequence is 15 residues long. The V gene lost 5 bases and the J gene lost 0 bases, with 11 bases spanning the gap.

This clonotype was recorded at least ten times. The CDR3 is CASSLVGRRDEQYF. In nucleotides, the CDR3 is TGCGCCAGCAGCTTGGTAGGTAGGAGGGACGAGCAGTACTTC. V and J are TRBV5-1 and TRBJ2-7; a possible D gene is TRBD2 (6 bases). The CDR3 covers 14 residues. The germline gives CDR1 SGHRS, CDR2 YFSETQ. Between the trimmed V and J ends, which lost 0 bases and 5 bases, there was a span of 12 bases.

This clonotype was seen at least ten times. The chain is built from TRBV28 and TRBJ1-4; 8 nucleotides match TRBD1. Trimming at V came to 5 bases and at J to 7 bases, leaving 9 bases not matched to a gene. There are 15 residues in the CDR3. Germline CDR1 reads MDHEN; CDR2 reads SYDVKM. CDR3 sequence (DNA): TGTGCCAGCAGTCCCAGCCCAGGGGGCTCTGAAAAACTGTTTTTT. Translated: CASSPSPGGSEKLFF.

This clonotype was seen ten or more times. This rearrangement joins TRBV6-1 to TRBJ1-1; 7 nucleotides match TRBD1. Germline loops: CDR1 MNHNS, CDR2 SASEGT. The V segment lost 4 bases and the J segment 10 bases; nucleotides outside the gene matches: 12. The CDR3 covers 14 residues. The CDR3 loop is CASSARDSRDGAFF. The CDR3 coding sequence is TGTGCCAGCAGTGCCCGGGACAGTCGTGATGGAGCTTTCTTT.

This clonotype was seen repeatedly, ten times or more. The CDR3 DNA reads TGTGCCATCAGTCTCCCCGACAGGACAGCTGTAAACACCGGGGAGCTGTTTTTT. It is translated as CAISLPDRTAVNTGELFF. The genes are TRBV10-3 and TRBJ2-2; tentatively, D is TRBD1 (6 bases). The V and J ends lost 5 bases and 2 bases respectively, with 21 bases between them. Looked up from germline, CDR1 is ENHRY and CDR2 is SYGVKD. CDR3 size: 18 residues.

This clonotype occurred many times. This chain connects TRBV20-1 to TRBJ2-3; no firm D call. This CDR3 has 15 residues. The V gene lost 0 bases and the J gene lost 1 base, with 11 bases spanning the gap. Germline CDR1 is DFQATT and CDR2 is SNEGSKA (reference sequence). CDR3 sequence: CSARDRGRGTDTQYF. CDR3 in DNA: TGCAGTGCTAGAGATCGCGGTAGAGGCACAGATACGCAGTATTTT.

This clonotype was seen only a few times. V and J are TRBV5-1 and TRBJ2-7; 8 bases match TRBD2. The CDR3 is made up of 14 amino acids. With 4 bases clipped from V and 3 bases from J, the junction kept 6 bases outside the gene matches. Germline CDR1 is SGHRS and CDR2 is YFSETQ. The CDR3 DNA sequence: TGCGCCAGCAGCCCGGGAGGGGCCCTCTACGAGCAGTACTTC. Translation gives CASSPGGALYEQYF.

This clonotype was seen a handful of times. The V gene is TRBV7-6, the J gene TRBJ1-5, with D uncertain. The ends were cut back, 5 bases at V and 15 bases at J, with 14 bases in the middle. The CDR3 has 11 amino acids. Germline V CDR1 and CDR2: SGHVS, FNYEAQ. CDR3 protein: CASSKSSNRHF. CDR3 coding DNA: TGTGCCAGCAGCAAATCCTCGAATCGGCATTTT.

The CDR3 DNA follows: TGTGCCAGCAGCCAAGAGACTAGCAGGGAGACCCAGTACTTC. Translated, it gives CASSQETSRETQYF. The V gene is TRBV4-2, the J gene TRBJ2-5; 7 bases line up with TRBD2. The V gene end was trimmed by 0 bases and the J gene end by 5 bases; junction bases not matched to a gene: 3. Germline CDR1 and CDR2: LGHNA and YNFKEQ. The CDR3 contains 14 residues.